Below, 21 T cell receptor beta chains from the same sample are listed, as sequenced in a study of beta chain features in type 1 diabetes. Whole-study results and caveats: All four CD4+ subsets of Type 1 diabetes patients contained TCRB CDR3s that were moderately but significantly shorter.

Their antigens are not known. The entirety of the isolated RNA underwent reverse transcription, so expressed TCRB transcripts were sequenced. Here immunoSEQ multiplex PCR was the method, and the copy in TCRdb shows in-frame clones only, minus some. The table lists some 350,000 clones, 8.5% to 10% of them singletons. Sequenced input: central memory CD4+ T cells from blood. These receptors were taken from a man aged 25-45 years with type 1 diabetes.

This clone was counted only a few times. The chain uses TRBV6-6 and TRBJ2-7; the D gene is possibly TRBD1 (5 bases). The CDR3 covers 16 residues. V was clipped by 6 bases and J by 3 bases, with 21 bases between them. The germline V gene encodes CDR1 MNHNY and CDR2 SVGAGI (reference sequence). The CDR3 sequence: CASRPMKQGWLYEQYF. The CDR3 DNA reads TGTGCCAGCAGACCGATGAAGCAGGGTTGGCTCTACGAGCAGTACTTC.

The rearrangement uses TRBV5-1 and TRBJ2-5; 11 nucleotides line up with TRBD1. Trimming removed 3 bases from V and 5 bases from J; junction bases left unmatched: 9. Germline CDR1 reads SGHRS; CDR2 reads YFSETQ. There are 16 residues in the CDR3. Written as DNA, the CDR3 is TGCGCCAGCAGCTCGGGGACAGGGGGGTTTTCGGAGACCCAGTACTTC. It yields the protein CASSSGTGGFSETQYF.

This clone was counted between two and nine times. J is TRBJ1-5 and V is TRBV6-4, with D unclear. Germline loops: CDR1 MRHNA, CDR2 SNTAGT. This CDR3 has 15 amino acids. Trimming removed 3 bases at V and 0 bases at J, with 9 bases between. CDR3 nucleotide sequence: TGTGCCAGCAGTGAATCGGGGTATAGCAATCAGCCCCAGCATTTT. Translation: CASSESGYSNQPQHF.

This clone has more than one count but fewer than ten. V is TRBV4-3 and J is TRBJ2-3; 7 bases are shared with TRBD1. There are 16 residues in the CDR3. CDR1 and CDR2 (germline): LGHNA, YSLEER. With 6 bases clipped from V and 5 bases from J, the junction kept 14 bases outside the gene matches. The CDR3 protein is CASRKALRQGGDTQYF. CDR3 DNA sequence: TGCGCCAGCAGAAAGGCCCTTCGACAGGGTGGAGATACGCAGTATTTT.

The V call is TRBV30, the J call TRBJ1-1, with 9 nucleotides matching TRBD1. The CDR3 loop spans 15 amino acids. V shed 3 bases, J shed 5 bases, and the junction held 10 bases outside the gene matches. Germline-derived CDR1 and CDR2 are GTSNPN and SVGIG (reference sequence). The CDR3 sequence: CAWSLGTGLGTEAFF. The CDR3 DNA is TGTGCCTGGAGCTTGGGGACAGGGCTGGGTACTGAAGCTTTCTTT. Combining the CDR3 with reference TRBV30 and TRBJ1-1 gives the whole variable domain SQTIHQWPATLVQPVGSPLSLECTVEGTSNPNLYWYRQAAGRGLQLLFYSVGIGQISSEVPQNLSASRPQDRQFILSSKKLLLSDSGFYLCAWSLGTGLGTEAFFGQGTRLTVV.

This clone was recorded a few times. This rearrangement joins TRBV29-1 to TRBJ1-2; D is uncertain. Germline CDR1 reads SQVTM; CDR2 reads ANQGSEA. The CDR3 is 13 amino acids. V was shortened by 4 bases and J by 5 bases, with 14 bases between the two germline ends. The DNA of the CDR3 is TGCAGCGTTGCGGAGAGGCAGGCGTATGGCTACACCTTC. Translation gives CSVAERQAYGYTF.

V usage is TRBV7-2 and J usage is TRBJ2-1, with 9 bases matching TRBD2. The CDR3 has 15 residues. After removal of 2 bases from V and 10 bases from J, the junction contained 9 bases not matched to a gene. Germline-derived CDR1 and CDR2 are SGHTA and FQGNSA. In DNA form, the CDR3 reads TGTGCCAGCAGCTTATCGCTAGCGGGGTCCAGGGAGCAGTTCTTC. This translates into CASSLSLAGSREQFF.

This clone was observed a few times. The chain joins TRBV5-1 to TRBJ1-2; D uncertain. The germline V gene has CDR1 SGHRS and CDR2 YFSETQ. The CDR3 runs to 14 residues. The V end was cut by 4 bases, the J end by 4 bases, with 14 bases between. The CDR3, as DNA: TGCGCCAGCAGCCCGACGGAGGGTGGCTATGGCTACACCTTC. Translating it yields CASSPTEGGYGYTF.

This clone turned up a few times. This chain joins TRBV9 and TRBJ2-1; TRBD2 aligns across 13 bases. Germline V CDR1 and CDR2: SGDLS, YYNGEE. The V segment lost 4 bases and the J segment 9 bases; nucleotides outside the gene matches: 7. The CDR3 is 15 residues long. For the CDR3, the DNA is TGTGCCAGCAGCTCCCGGACTAGCGGGAGTTTTGAGCAGTTCTTC. Translating it yields CASSSRTSGSFEQFF.

There are a few counts of this clone. The gene calls are TRBV28 and TRBJ2-7; D is ambiguous. The CDR3 is 14 residues long. Trimming stripped 8 bases from V and 3 bases from J, with 17 bases between. CDR1 MDHEN and CDR2 SYDVKM come from the germline V gene. Written as DNA, the CDR3 is TGTGCCAGCTTCTCTCCCGTGGACCACTACGAGCAGTACTTC. Translated: CASFSPVDHYEQYF. The full variable domain, rest sourced from reference TRBV28 and TRBJ2-7, is DVKVTQSSRYLVKRTGEKVFLECVQDMDHENMFWYRQDPGLGLRLIYFSYDVKMKEKGDIPEGYSVSREKKERFSLILESASTNQTSMYLCASFSPVDHYEQYFGPGTRLTVT.

The chain uses TRBV5-6 and TRBJ2-7, with 9 nucleotides matching TRBD2. The CDR3 runs to 16 residues. V shed 0 bases, J shed 6 bases, and the junction held 10 bases outside the gene matches. Germline CDR1 and CDR2: SGHDT and YYEEEE. The CDR3 bases are TGTGCCAGCAGCTTGGCGTCTGCGGGAGGGCCGGCCGAGCAGTACTTC. Translation: CASSLASAGGPAEQYF.

CDR3 DNA sequence: TGTGCCAGCAGCTCGGACAGGGCTTATGGCTACACCTTC. As protein: CASSSDRAYGYTF. J is TRBJ1-2 and V is TRBV5-4, with 8 bases fitting TRBD1. The trim removed 3 bases at V and 5 bases at J, leaving 3 bases unmatched. The CDR3 has 13 amino acids. CDR1 SGHNT and CDR2 YYREEE come from the germline V gene (reference sequence).

In this sample, this clone turned up a few times. J is TRBJ2-7 and V is TRBV4-1; TRBD1 might be the D (5 bases). Trimming removed 0 bases from V and 2 bases from J, with 14 bases in between. Germline lookup yields CDR1 MGHRA and CDR2 YSYEKL. CDR3 length: 16 amino acids. CDR3: CASSQDYFAGTYEQYF. CDR3 nucleotide sequence: TGCGCCAGCAGCCAAGATTATTTCGCAGGGACCTACGAGCAGTACTTC.

The sample holds a few counts of this clone. This rearrangement joins TRBV5-1 to TRBJ1-4; 12 bases fit TRBD1. The CDR3 length is 14 residues. Trimming removed 7 bases from V and 7 bases from J; junction bases left unmatched: 5. Germline V gene lookup returns CDR1 SGHRS and CDR2 YFSETQ. The CDR3 DNA reads as TGCGCCAGCGCGGGACAGGGGGCGTTTGAAAAACTGTTTTTT. It encodes CASAGQGAFEKLFF.

This clone turned up a few times. The chain uses TRBV5-1 and TRBJ1-3; D possibly corresponds to TRBD1 (6 bases). In germline, CDR1 is SGHRS, CDR2 YFSETQ. The CDR3 is 16 amino acids. Trimming removed 0 bases from V and 4 bases from J, with 14 bases in between. The DNA for the CDR3 is TGCGCCAGCAGCTTGGTCTATACAGGGTCCGGAAACACCATATATTTT. It translates to CASSLVYTGSGNTIYF.

A note on this clone: Other DNA sequences of this sample code for an identical CDR3. CDR3 coding DNA: TGCGCCAGCAGCGAGGGGAACACTGAAGCTTTCTTT. This sequence encodes CASSEGNTEAFF. The chain links TRBV5-1 to TRBJ1-1; no clear D gene. The V and J ends lost 4 bases and 1 base respectively, with 5 bases between them. Germline V CDR1 and CDR2: SGHRS, YFSETQ. CDR3 length: 12 amino acids.

J is TRBJ2-1 and V is TRBV6-5, with TRBD2 identical over 8 bases. Germline V gene data show CDR1 as MNHEY and CDR2 as SVGAGI. The CDR3 covers 16 residues. Trimming took 0 bases from V and 7 from J; bases not matched to a gene: 8. The CDR3 nucleotides are TGTGCCAGCAGTTACTCTCCTGCGGGAGGCGGGAATGAGCAGTTCTTC. It encodes CASSYSPAGGGNEQFF.

The sample holds many counts of this clone. The chain carries TRBV28 and TRBJ2-2; 7 positions agree with TRBD1. Trimming cost V 5 bases and J 3 bases; bases outside gene matches: 6. CDR1 MDHEN and CDR2 SYDVKM come from the germline V gene. There are 15 residues in the CDR3. CDR3 DNA sequence: TGTGCCAGCAGTCCCACCGGGACAGACACCGGGGAGCTGTTTTTT. Encoded protein: CASSPTGTDTGELFF. Full variable domain (outside the CDR3, taken from reference TRBV28 and TRBJ2-2): DVKVTQSSRYLVKRTGEKVFLECVQDMDHENMFWYRQDPGLGLRLIYFSYDVKMKEKGDIPEGYSVSREKKERFSLILESASTNQTSMYLCASSPTGTDTGELFFGEGSRLTVL.

This chain links TRBV7-6 with TRBJ2-3; 11 bases are shared with TRBD2. J gave up 4 bases and V 5 bases, and 11 bases lay outside the gene matches. There are 17 residues in the CDR3. Germline CDR1 is SGHVS and CDR2 is FNYEAQ. The CDR3 loop reads CASSPGTSGYSSDTQYF. CDR3 coding DNA: TGTGCCAGCAGCCCCGGGACTAGCGGATACTCATCAGATACGCAGTATTTT.

The V gene is TRBV6-6, the J gene TRBJ2-7; TRBD2 agrees at 8 bases. The ends lost 6 bases at V and 5 bases at J; junction bases unmatched: 9. The CDR3 extends over 14 amino acids. Germline CDR1 MNHNY, CDR2 SVGAGI (reference sequence). The CDR3 reads CASRPSGSGDEQYF. The CDR3 nucleotides read TGTGCCAGCAGGCCCAGCGGGAGTGGGGACGAGCAGTACTTC.

This clone was observed a handful of times. The chain links TRBV5-1 to TRBJ2-2; TRBD1 matches 10 bases. The J segment lost 5 bases and the V segment lost 5 bases, leaving 6 bases of the junction unmatched. This CDR3 region has 15 residues. Germline V CDR1 and CDR2: SGHRS, YFSETQ. The CDR3 nucleotides are TGCGCCAGCAGTCCCGGGACAGGGGAAACCGGGGAGCTGTTTTTT. Amino acids: CASSPGTGETGELFF.